The present T cell receptor beta chain was sequenced within a study of blood T cells in healthy people across ages. V lost 5 bases and J 5 bases, leaving 21 bases between the germline ends. The CDR3 extends over 16 amino acids. Together with a sample-barcoded 5' primer, a J-beta primer mix was included in a second PCR lasting about 7 to 12 cycles. MiXCR was run by TCRdb on the 5' RACE reads, yielding one entry per CDR3 protein. The repertoire holds 600,000 to 1,000,000 distinct CDR3 sequences, with roughly 25% as singletons. These data were also filed under a second study, of T cells of mothers and their children.

Material for sequencing was blood. This chain links TRBV12-3 or TRBV12-4 with TRBJ1-2, with unresolved D. This TCR was sampled from a boy between 10 and 17 years old in good health. The CDR3 DNA sequence: TGTGCCAGCAGTCCCTCGAGCGACCCTACGTCTTATGGCTACACCTTC. Its translation is CASSPSSDPTSYGYTF.